The clone carrying this T cell receptor (beta chain) was counted ten times or more. Sample time point: after trial treatment. Treatment given: LDRT plus nivolumab, ipilimumab, low-dose cyclophosphamide and aspirin (RACIN trial). The data derive from a study of low-dose radiotherapy and immunotherapy resistance in tumors. TRAV- and TRBV-specific primers, spanning alpha and beta chains, primed first-strand cDNA. TCRs were amplified for 15 to 20 PCR cycles with a constant-region primer and V-primer adapter. TCRdb itself ran the reads through MiXCR, one entry per CDR3 protein. The sample consists of some 100,000 distinct CDR3 sequences, about a fifth of them appearing once. The V gene's germline CDR1 is MGHDK and CDR2 SYGVNS. Trimming cost V 7 bases and J 0 bases; bases outside gene matches: 17. The CDR3 contains 19 residues.

Sequenced here: PBMCs, sampled after low-dose radiotherapy plus immunotherapy. The receptor's source is a male donor with prostate cancer. The V call is TRBV25-1, the J call TRBJ2-1, with TRBD1 identical over 8 bases. CDR3 loop: CASTVRDRSVKVSYNEQFF. The DNA for the CDR3 is TGTGCCAGCACAGTCCGGGACAGGTCGGTTAAAGTCTCCTACAATGAGCAGTTCTTC.